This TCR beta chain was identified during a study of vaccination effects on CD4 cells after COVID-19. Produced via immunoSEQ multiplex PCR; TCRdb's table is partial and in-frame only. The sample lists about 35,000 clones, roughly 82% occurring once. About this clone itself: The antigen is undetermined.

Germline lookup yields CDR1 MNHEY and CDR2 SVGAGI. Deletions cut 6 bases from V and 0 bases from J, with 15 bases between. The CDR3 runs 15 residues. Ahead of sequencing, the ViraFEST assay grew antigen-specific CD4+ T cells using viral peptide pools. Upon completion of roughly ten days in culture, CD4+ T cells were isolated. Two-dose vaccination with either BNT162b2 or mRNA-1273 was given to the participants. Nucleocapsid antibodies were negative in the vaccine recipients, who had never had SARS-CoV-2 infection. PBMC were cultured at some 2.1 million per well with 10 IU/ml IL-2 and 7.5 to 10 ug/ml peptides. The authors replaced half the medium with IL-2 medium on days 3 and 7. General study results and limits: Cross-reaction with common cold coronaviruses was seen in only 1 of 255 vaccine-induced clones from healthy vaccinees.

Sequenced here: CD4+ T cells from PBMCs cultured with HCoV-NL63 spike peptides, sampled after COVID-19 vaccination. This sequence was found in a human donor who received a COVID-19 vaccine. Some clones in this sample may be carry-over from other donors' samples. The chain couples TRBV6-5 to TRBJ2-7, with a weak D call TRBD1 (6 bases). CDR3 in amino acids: CASSATGMDSYEQYV. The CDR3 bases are TGTGCCAGCAGCGCAACAGGGATGGACTCCTACGAGCAGTACGTC.